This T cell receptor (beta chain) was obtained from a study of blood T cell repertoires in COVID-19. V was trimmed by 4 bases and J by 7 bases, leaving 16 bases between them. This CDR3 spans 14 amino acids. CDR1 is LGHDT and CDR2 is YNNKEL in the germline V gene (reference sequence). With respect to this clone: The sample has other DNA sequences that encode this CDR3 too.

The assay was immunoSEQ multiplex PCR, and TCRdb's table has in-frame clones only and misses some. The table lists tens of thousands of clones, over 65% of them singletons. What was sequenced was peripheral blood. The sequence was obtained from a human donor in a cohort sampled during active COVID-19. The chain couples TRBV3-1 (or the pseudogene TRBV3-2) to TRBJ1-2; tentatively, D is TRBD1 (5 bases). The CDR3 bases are TGTGCCAGCAGCCGAGGGGAGGGCGGGGGTGGCTACACCTTC. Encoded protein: CASSRGEGGGGYTF.